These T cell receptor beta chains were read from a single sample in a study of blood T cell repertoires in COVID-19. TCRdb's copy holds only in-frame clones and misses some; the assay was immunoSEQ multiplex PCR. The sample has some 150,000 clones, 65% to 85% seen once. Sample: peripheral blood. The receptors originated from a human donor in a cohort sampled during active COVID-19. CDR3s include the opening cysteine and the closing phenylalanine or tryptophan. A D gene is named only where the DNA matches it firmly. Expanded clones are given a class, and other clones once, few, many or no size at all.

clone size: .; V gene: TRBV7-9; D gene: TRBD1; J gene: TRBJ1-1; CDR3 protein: CASSGQGVPEAFF; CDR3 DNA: TGTGCCAGCAGTGGACAGGGAGTTCCTGAAGCTTTCTTT
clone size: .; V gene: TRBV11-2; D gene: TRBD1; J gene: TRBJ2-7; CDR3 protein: CASRPPGQGFPEQYF; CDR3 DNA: TGTGCCAGCAGACCTCCGGGACAGGGGTTCCCTGAGCAGTACTTC
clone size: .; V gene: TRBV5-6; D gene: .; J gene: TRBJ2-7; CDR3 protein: CASRTRGAGYEQYF; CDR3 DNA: TGTGCCAGCAGGACCCGGGGGGCAGGTTACGAGCAGTACTTC
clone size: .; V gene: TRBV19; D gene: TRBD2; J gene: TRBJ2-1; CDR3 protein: CASSIPAGGLNEQFF; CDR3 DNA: TGTGCCAGTAGTATCCCAGCGGGGGGGCTCAATGAGCAGTTCTTC
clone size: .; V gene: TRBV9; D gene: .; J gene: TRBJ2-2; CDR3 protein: CASTFSTATGELFF; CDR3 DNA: TGTGCCAGCACCTTTTCTACAGCAACCGGGGAGCTGTTTTTT
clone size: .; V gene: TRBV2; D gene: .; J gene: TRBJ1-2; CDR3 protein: CASQLEGAGYGYTF; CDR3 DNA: TGTGCCAGCCAACTCGAGGGCGCGGGCTATGGCTACACCTTC
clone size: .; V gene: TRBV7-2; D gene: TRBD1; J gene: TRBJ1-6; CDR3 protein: CASSSPGGQGAYNSPLHF; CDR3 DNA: TGTGCCAGCAGCTCCCCGGGGGGACAGGGGGCTTATAATTCACCCCTCCACTTT
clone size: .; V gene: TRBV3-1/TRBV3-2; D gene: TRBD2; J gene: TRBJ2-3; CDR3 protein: CASSPLSGGTTDTQYF; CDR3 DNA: TGTGCCAGCAGCCCTTTGAGCGGGGGGACGACAGATACGCAGTATTTT
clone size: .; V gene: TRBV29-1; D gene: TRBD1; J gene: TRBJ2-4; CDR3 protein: CSASGGAGKNIQYF; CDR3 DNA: TGCAGCGCCTCAGGGGGCGCTGGGAAAAACATTCAGTACTTC
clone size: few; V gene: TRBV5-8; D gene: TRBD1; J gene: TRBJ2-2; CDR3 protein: CASSWDRGAGELFF; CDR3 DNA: TGTGCCAGCAGCTGGGACAGGGGCGCCGGGGAGCTGTTTTTT
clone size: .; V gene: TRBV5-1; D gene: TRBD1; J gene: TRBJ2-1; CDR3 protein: CASSPPGQGALEQFF; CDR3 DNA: TGCGCCAGCAGCCCCCCGGGACAGGGGGCGCTTGAGCAGTTCTTC
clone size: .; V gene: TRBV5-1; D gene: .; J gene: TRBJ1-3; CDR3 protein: CASSPYGGPRPGNTIYF; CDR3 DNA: TGCGCCAGCAGCCCGTACGGAGGGCCCAGACCTGGAAACACCATATATTTT
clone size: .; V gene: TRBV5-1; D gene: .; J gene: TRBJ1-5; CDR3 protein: CASSPTTGSNQPQHF; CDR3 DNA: TGCGCCAGCAGCCCCACGACAGGTTCGAATCAGCCCCAGCATTTT
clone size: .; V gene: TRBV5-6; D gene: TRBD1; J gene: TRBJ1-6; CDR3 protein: CASSHGTVSFSPLHF; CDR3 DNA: TGTGCCAGCAGCCATGGGACAGTCTCGTTTTCACCCCTCCACTTT
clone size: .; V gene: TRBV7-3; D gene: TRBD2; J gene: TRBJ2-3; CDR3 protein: CASRRPSGGSGNTQYF; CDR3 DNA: TGTGCCAGCAGACGTCCTAGCGGGGGTTCTGGGAATACGCAGTATTTT
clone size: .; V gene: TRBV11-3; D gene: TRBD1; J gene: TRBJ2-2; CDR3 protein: CASSGGTGAGELFF; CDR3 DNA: TGTGCCAGCAGCGGCGGGACAGGGGCCGGGGAGCTGTTTTTT
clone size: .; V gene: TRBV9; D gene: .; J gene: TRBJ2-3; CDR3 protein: CASSAGGTDTQYF; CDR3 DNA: TGTGCCAGCAGCGCGGGGGGCACAGATACGCAGTATTTT
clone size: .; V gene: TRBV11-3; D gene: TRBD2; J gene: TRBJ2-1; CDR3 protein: CASSSLLGLAGANEQFF; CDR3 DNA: TGTGCCAGCAGCTCCCTACTGGGGCTAGCGGGGGCAAATGAGCAGTTCTTC
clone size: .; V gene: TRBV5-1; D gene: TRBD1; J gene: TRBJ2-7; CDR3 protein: CASSLWTGVSYEQYF; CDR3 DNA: TGCGCCAGCAGCCTTTGGACAGGCGTATCCTACGAGCAGTACTTC
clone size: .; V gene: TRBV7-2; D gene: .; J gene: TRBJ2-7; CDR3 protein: CASSLAVERYEQYF; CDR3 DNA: TGTGCCAGCAGCTTAGCGGTAGAGAGGTACGAGCAGTACTTC
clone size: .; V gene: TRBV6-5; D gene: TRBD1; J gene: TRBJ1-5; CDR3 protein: CASSRDRGKQPQHF; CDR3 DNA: TGTGCCAGCAGTCGGGACAGGGGTAAACAGCCCCAGCATTTT
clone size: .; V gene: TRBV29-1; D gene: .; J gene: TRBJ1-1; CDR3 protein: CSVVHSMNTEAFF; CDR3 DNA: TGCAGCGTTGTGCACAGCATGAACACTGAAGCTTTCTTT
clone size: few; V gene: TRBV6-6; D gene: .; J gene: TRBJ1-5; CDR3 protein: CASSWTGEQPQHF; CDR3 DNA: TGTGCCAGCAGCTGGACGGGAGAGCAGCCCCAGCATTTT
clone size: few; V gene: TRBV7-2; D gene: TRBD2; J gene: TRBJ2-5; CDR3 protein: CASSLERGGFSETQYF; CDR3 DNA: TGTGCCAGCAGCTTAGAACGGGGGGGGTTTTCTGAGACCCAGTACTTC
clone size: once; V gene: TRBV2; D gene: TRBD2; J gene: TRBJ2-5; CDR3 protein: CASSDPIAGGTETQYF; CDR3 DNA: TGTGCCAGCAGTGACCCAATAGCGGGGGGGACCGAGACCCAGTACTTC
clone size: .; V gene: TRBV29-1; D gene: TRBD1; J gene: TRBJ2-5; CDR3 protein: CGTGEGETQYF; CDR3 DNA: TGCGGGACAGGGGAGGGGGAGACCCAGTACTTC
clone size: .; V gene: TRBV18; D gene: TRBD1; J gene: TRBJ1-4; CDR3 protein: CASSSSGTGSGNEKLFF; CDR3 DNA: TGTGCCAGCTCATCCTCCGGGACAGGGAGTGGGAATGAAAAACTGTTTTTT
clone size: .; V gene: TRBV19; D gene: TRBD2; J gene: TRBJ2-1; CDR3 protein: CASNSGGGNEQFF; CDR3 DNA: TGTGCCAGTAACTCTGGGGGGGGCAATGAGCAGTTCTTC
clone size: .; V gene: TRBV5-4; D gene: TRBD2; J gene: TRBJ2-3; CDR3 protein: CASSLGWLAGDTTDTQYF; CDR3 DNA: TGTGCCAGCAGCTTGGGGTGGCTAGCGGGGGACACCACAGATACGCAGTATTTT
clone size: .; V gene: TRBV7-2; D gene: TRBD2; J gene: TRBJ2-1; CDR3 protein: CASSSSGGSSYNEQFF; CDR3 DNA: TGTGCCAGCAGCTCCAGCGGGGGGAGCTCCTACAATGAGCAGTTCTTC
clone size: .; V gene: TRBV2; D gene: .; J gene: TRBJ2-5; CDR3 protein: CASSDPDSGETQYF; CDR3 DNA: TGTGCCAGCAGTGACCCGGACTCGGGGGAGACCCAGTACTTC
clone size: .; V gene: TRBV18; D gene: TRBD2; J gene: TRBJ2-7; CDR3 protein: CASSPGLDWAEQYF; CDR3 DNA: TGTGCCAGCTCACCCGGACTAGATTGGGCCGAGCAGTACTTC
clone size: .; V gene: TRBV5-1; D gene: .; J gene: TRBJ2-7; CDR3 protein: CASSFGGTYEQYF; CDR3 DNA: TGCGCCAGCAGCTTCGGGGGTACCTACGAGCAGTACTTC
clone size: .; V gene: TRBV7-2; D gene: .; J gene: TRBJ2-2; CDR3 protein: CASSLGAGEGGELFF; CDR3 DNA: TGTGCCAGCAGCTTAGGGGCAGGGGAAGGCGGGGAGCTGTTTTTT
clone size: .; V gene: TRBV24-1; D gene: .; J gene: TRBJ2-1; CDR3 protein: CATSDFDEQFF; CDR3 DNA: TGTGCCACCAGTGATTTCGATGAGCAGTTCTTC
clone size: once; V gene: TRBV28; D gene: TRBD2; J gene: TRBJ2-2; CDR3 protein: CASNGAGWGGRLTGELFF; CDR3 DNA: TGTGCCAGCAATGGAGCGGGGTGGGGTGGTCGACTCACCGGGGAGCTGTTTTTT
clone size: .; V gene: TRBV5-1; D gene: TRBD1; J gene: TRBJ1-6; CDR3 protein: CASSFSGQGENSPLHF; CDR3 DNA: TGCGCCAGCAGCTTCAGCGGACAGGGAGAAAATTCACCCCTCCACTTT
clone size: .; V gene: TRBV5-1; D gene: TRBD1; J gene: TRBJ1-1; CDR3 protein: CASSRGQGITEAFF; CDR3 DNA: TGCGCCAGCAGCCGGGGACAGGGCATCACTGAAGCTTTCTTT
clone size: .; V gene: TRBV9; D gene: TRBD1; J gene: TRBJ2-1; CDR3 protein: CASSAGTENNNEQFF; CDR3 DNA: TGTGCCAGCAGCGCCGGGACAGAGAACAACAATGAGCAGTTCTTC
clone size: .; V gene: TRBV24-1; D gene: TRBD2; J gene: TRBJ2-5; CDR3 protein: CATSESSGGETQYF; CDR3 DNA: TGTGCCACCAGTGAATCTAGCGGGGGTGAGACCCAGTACTTC
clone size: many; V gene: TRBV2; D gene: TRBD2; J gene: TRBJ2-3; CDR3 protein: CASSDTLAGGLGTDTQYF; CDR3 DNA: TGTGCCAGCAGCGACACACTAGCGGGGGGTTTGGGCACAGATACGCAGTATTTT
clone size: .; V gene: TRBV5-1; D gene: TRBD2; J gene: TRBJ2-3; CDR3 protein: CASSLWPSGERGTASTDTQYF; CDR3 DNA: TGCGCCAGCAGCTTGTGGCCTAGCGGAGAACGAGGAACGGCGAGCACAGATACGCAGTATTTT
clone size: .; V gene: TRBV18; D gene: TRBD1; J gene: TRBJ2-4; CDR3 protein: CASSLSGQDQNIQYF; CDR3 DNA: TGTGCCAGCTCACTCTCGGGACAGGACCAAAACATTCAGTACTTC
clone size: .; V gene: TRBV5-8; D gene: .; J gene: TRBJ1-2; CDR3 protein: CASRRRSNYGYTF; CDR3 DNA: TGTGCCAGCAGGCGGAGGTCTAACTATGGCTACACCTTC
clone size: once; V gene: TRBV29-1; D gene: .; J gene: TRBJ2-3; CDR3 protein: CSVESRGTDTQYF; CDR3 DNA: TGCAGCGTTGAAAGCAGGGGCACAGATACGCAGTATTTT
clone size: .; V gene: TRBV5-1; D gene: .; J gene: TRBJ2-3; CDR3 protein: CASSLVRDTQYF; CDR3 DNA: TGCGCCAGCAGCTTGGTGCGGGATACGCAGTATTTT
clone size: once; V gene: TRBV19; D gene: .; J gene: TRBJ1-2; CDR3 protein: CASSIERTANYGYTF; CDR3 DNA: TGTGCCAGTAGTATAGAACGGACAGCTAACTATGGCTACACCTTC